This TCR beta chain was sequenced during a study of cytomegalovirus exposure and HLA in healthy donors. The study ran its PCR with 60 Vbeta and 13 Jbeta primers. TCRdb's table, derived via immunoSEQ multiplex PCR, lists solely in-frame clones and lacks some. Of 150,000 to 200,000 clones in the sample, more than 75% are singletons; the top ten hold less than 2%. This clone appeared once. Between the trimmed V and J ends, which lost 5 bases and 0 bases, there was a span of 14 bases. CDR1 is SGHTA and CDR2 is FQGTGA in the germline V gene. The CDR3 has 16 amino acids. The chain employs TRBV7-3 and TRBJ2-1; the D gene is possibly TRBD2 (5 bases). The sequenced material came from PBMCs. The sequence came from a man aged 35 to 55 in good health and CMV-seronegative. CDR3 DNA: TGTGCCAGCAGCCTGGACTGGGGTAGCTCCTACAATGAGCAGTTCTTC. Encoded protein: CASSLDWGSSYNEQFF. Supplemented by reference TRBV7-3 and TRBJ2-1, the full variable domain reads GAGVSQTPSNKVTEKGKYVELRCDPISGHTALYWYRQSLGQGPEFLIYFQGTGAADDSGLPNDRFFAVRPEGSVSTLKIQRTERGDSAVYLCASSLDWGSSYNEQFFGPGTRLTVL.